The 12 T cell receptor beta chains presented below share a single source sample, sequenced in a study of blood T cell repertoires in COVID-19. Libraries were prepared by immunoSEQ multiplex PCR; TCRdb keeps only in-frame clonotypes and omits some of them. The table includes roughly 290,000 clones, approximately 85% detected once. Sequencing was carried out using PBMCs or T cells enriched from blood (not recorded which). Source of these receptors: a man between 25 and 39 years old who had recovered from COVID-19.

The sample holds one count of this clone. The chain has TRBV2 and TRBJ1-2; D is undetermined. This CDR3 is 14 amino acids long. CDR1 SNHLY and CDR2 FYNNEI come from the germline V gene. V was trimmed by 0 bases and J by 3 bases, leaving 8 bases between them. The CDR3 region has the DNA TGTGCCAGCAGTGAAGCGTGGGCCTACTATGGCTACACCTTC. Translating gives CASSEAWAYYGYTF.

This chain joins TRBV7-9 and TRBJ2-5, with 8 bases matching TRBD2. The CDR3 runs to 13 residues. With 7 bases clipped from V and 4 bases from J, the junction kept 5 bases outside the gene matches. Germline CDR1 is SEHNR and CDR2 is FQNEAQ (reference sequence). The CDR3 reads CASTIGGGETQYF. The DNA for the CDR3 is TGTGCCAGCACCATCGGGGGGGGAGAGACCCAGTACTTC.

The CDR3 DNA sequence: TGCGCCAGCAGCTTGGCCGAGGAAGGGACTCCCGCTTTCTTT. Translated, it gives CASSLAEEGTPAFF. The genes are TRBV5-1 and TRBJ1-1; D is possibly TRBD1 (5 bases). The CDR3 contains 14 residues. V was cut by 0 bases and J by 11 bases, with 17 bases left in between. The V gene's germline CDR1 is SGHRS and CDR2 YFSETQ.

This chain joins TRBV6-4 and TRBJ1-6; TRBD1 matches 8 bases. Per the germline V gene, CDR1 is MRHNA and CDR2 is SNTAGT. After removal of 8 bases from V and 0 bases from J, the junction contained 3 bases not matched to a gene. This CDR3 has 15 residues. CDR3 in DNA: TGTGCCAGCCGACAGGGGAGCTCCTATAATTCACCCCTCCACTTT. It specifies CASRQGSSYNSPLHF.

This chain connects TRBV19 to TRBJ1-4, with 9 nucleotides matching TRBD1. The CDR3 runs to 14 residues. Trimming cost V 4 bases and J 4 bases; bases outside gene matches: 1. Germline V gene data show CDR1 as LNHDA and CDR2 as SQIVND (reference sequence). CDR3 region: CASSRTGDNEKLFF. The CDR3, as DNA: TGTGCCAGTAGTAGGACAGGGGATAATGAAAAACTGTTTTTT.

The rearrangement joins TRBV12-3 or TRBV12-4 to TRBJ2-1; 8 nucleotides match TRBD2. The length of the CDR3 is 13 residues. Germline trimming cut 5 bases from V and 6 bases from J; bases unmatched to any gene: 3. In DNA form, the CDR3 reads TGTGCCAGCAGTCGACTAGCGAGCAATGAGCAGTTCTTC. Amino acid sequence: CASSRLASNEQFF.

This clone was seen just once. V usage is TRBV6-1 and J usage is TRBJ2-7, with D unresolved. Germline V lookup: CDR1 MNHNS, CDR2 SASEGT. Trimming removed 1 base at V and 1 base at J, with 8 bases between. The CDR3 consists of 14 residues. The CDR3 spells CASSEGSLSYEQYF. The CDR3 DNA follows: TGTGCCAGCAGTGAAGGTTCTCTTTCCTACGAGCAGTACTTC.

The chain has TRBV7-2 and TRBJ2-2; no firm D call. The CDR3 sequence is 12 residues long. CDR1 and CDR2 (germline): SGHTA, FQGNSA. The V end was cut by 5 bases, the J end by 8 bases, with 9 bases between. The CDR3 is CASSKVGGELFF. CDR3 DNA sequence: TGTGCCAGCAGCAAAGTCGGGGGGGAGCTGTTTTTT. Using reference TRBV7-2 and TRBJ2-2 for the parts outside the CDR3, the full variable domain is GAGVSQSPSNKVTEKGKDVELRCDPISGHTALYWYRQSLGQGLEFLIYFQGNSAPDKSGLPSDRFSAERTGGSVSTLTIQRTQQEDSAVYLCASSKVGGELFFGEGSRLTVL.

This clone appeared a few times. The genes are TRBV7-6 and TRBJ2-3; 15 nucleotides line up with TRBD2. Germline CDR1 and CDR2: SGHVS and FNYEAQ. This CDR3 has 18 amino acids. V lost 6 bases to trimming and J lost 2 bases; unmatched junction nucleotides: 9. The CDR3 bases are TGTGCCAGCAGTCGCCACGGACTAGCGGGGGGGTACACAGATACGCAGTATTTT. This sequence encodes CASSRHGLAGGYTDTQYF. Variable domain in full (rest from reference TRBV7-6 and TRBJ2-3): GAGVSQSPRYKVTKRGQDVALRCDPISGHVSLYWYRQALGQGPEFLTYFNYEAQQDKSGLPNDRFSAERPEGSISTLTIQRTEQRDSAMYRCASSRHGLAGGYTDTQYFGPGTRLTVL.

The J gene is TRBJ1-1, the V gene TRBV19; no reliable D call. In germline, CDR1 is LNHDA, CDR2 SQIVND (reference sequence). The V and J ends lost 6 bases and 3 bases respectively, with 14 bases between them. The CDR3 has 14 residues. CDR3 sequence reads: CASRMLAEDTEAFF. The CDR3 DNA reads TGTGCCAGTAGAATGTTGGCAGAAGACACTGAAGCTTTCTTT.

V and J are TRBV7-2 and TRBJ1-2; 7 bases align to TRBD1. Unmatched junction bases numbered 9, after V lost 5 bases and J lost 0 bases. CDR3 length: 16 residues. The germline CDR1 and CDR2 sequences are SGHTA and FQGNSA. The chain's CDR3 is CASSPRTGLANYGYTF. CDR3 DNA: TGTGCCAGCAGCCCTCGGACAGGTCTAGCTAACTATGGCTACACCTTC. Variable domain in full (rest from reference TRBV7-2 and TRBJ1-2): GAGVSQSPSNKVTEKGKDVELRCDPISGHTALYWYRQSLGQGLEFLIYFQGNSAPDKSGLPSDRFSAERTGGSVSTLTIQRTQQEDSAVYLCASSPRTGLANYGYTFGSGTRLTVV.

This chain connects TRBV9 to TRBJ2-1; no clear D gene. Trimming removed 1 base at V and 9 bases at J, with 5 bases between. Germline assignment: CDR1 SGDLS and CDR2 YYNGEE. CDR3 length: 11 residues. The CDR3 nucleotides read TGTGCCAGCAGCGTAAACGGTGAGCAGTTCTTC. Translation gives CASSVNGEQFF. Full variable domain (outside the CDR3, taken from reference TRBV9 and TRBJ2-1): DSGVTQTPKHLITATGQRVTLRCSPRSGDLSVYWYQQSLDQGLQFLIQYYNGEERAKGNILERFSAQQFPDLHSELNLSSLELGDSALYFCASSVNGEQFFGPGTRLTVL.